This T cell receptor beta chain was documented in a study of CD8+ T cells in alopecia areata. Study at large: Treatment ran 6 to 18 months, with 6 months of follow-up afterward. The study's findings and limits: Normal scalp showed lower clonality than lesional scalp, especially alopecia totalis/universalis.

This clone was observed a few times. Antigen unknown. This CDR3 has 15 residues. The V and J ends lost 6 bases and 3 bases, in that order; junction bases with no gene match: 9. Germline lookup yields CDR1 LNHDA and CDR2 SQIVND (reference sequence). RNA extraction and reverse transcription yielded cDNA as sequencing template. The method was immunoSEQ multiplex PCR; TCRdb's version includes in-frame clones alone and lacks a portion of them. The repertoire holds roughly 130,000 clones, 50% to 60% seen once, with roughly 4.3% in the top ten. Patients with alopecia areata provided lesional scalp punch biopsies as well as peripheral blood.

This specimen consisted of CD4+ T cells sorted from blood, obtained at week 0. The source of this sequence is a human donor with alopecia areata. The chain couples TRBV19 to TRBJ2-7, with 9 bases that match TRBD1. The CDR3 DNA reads TGTGCCAGTAGCAGCCCGGGACAGGGAAACTACGAGCAGTACTTC. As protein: CASSSPGQGNYEQYF.